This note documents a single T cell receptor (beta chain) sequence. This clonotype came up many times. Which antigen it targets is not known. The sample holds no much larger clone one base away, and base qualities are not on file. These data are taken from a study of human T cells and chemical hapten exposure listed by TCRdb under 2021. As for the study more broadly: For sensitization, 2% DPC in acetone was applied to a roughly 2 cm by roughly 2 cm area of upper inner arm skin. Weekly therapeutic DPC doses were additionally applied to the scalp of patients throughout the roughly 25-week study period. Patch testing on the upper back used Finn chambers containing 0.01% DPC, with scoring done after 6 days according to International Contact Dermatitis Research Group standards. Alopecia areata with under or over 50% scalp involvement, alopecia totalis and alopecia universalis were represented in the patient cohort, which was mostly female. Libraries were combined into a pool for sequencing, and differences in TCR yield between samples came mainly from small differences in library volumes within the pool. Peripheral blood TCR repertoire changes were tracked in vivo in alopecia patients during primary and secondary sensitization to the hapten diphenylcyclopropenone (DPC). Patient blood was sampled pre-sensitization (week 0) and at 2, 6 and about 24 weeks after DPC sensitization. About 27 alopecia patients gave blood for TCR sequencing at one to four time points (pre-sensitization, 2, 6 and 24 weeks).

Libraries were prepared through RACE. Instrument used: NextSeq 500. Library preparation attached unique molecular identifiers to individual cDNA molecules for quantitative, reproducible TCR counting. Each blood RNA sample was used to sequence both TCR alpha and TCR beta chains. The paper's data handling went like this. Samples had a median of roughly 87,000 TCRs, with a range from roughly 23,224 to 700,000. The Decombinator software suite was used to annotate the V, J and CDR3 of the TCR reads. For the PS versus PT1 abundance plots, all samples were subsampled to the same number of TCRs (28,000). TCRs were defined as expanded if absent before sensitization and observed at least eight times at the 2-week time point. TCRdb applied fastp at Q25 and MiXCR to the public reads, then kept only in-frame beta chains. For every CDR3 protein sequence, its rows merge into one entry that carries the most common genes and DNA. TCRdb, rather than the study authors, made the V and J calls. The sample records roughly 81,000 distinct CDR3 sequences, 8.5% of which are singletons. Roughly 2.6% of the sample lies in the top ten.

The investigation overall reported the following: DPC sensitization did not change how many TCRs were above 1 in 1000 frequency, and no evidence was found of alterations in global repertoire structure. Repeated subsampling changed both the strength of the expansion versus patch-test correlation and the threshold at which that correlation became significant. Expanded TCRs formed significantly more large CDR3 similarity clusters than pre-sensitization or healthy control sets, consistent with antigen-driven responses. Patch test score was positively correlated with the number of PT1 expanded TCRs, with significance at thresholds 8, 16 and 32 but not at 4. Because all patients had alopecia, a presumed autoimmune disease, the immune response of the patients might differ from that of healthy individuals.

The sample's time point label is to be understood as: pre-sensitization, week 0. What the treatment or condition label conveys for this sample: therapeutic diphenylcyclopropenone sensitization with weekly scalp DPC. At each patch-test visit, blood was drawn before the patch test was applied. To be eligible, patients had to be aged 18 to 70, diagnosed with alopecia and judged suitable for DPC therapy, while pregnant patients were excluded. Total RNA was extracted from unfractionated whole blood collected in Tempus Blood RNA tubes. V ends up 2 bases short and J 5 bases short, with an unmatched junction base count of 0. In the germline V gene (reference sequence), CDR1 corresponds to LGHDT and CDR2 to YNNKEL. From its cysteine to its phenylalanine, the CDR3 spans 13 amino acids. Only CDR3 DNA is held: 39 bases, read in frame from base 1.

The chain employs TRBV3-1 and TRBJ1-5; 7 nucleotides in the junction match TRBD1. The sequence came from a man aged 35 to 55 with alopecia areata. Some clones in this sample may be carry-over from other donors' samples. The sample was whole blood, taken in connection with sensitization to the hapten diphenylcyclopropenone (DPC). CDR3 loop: CASSQQGDQPQHF. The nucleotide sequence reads TGTGCCAGCAGCCAACAGGGGGATCAGCCCCAGCATTTT.